Listed below are T cell receptor beta chains from one sample, sequenced in a study of shared clonotypes between healthy human individuals. This table comes from immunoSEQ multiplex PCR, and its TCRdb copy is limited to in-frame clones, with some not included. The data contain roughly 760,000 clones, over 65% of them seen just once; the ten biggest clones take up approximately 1.8%. The sequencing sample was made of memory CD4+ T cells sorted from blood. These receptor sequences come from a woman aged 25 to 39 in good health. Each CDR3 is given with its conserved first and last residue. D genes are given only for firm matches. Only part of the rows carry a size: once, few, many, or a class if the clone is expanded.

v_gene	j_gene	abundance	d_gene	CDR3nt	CDR3aa
TRBV6-6	TRBJ1-2	NA	TRBD1	TGTGCCAGCAGGACCGGGACAGGGGCCTATGGCTACACCTTC	CASRTGTGAYGYTF
TRBV7-8	TRBJ2-1	NA	NA	TGTGCCAGCAGCTTAGGCCAGTACAATGAGCAGTTCTTC	CASSLGQYNEQFF
TRBV19	TRBJ2-1	once	NA	TGTGCCAGTAGTATATTATGGGACGCCAATGAGCAGTTCTTC	CASSILWDANEQFF
TRBV5-4	TRBJ1-4	NA	NA	TGTGCCAGCAGTAGCGGGCTCCGTAATGAAAAACTGTTTTTT	CASSSGLRNEKLFF
TRBV5-8	TRBJ1-5	NA	NA	TGTGCCAGCAGCTTGGGATCCGGGACAAGCAATCAGCCCCAGCATTTT	CASSLGSGTSNQPQHF
TRBV5-1	TRBJ2-7	NA	TRBD2	TGCGCCAGCAGGTCCCGGGACTACGCATTTCCCTACGAGCAGTACTTC	CASRSRDYAFPYEQYF
TRBV2	TRBJ2-7	NA	NA	TGTGCCAGCAGTCCGCAGGGGAATATGTACGAGCAGTACTTC	CASSPQGNMYEQYF
TRBV27	TRBJ2-1	few	TRBD2	TGTGCCAGCAGTTTTGGTAGCGGGAGGGCCTACAATGAGCAGTTCTTC	CASSFGSGRAYNEQFF
TRBV6-6	TRBJ1-5	NA	NA	TGTGCCAGCAGTTACCGGACAGGCAATCAGCCCCAGCATTTT	CASSYRTGNQPQHF
TRBV6-4	TRBJ2-7	NA	TRBD2	TGTGCCAGCAGTGACCCGACTAGCGGGATCACCTACGAGCAGTACTTC	CASSDPTSGITYEQYF
TRBV10-3	TRBJ2-3	NA	NA	TGTGCCGTCCGCGGCGGGATGCCAGATACGCAGTATTTT	CAVRGGMPDTQYF
TRBV27	TRBJ2-7	few	NA	TGTGCCAGCAGTAGTACCCGAACCTACGAGCAGTACTTC	CASSSTRTYEQYF
TRBV4-1	TRBJ1-1	NA	NA	TGCGCCAGCAGCCAAGTGGGGGGTGAAGCTTTCTTT	CASSQVGGEAFF
TRBV10-3	TRBJ2-1	NA	TRBD1	TGTGCCATCAGTGAGAAGGGGGGACAGGGGAACAATGAGCAGTTCTTC	CAISEKGGQGNNEQFF
TRBV10-2	TRBJ2-7	NA	TRBD1	TGCGCCAGTACCGGACAGGAGAATTACGAGCAGTACTTC	CASTGQENYEQYF
TRBV29-1	TRBJ2-3	once	TRBD2	TGCAGCGTTGGGACTAGCGGGAGACAGAGCGCAGATACGCAGTATTTT	CSVGTSGRQSADTQYF
TRBV30	TRBJ2-4	many	TRBD1	TGTGCCTGGGACAGGGGGCACATTCAGTACTTC	CAWDRGHIQYF
TRBV7-2	TRBJ2-7	few	TRBD2	TGTGCCAGCAGCTTCGGGGCGGGAGGGGCCTACGAGCAGTACTTC	CASSFGAGGAYEQYF
TRBV10-1	TRBJ1-1	NA	NA	TGCGCCAGCAAACGGCGGCCGAACACTGAAGCTTTCTTT	CASKRRPNTEAFF
TRBV19	TRBJ2-1	NA	TRBD2	TGTGCCAGTAGTTGGAGCCTAGCGGGAGTTGGCGATGAGCAGTTCTTC	CASSWSLAGVGDEQFF
TRBV27	TRBJ2-3	NA	NA	TGTGCCAGCAGTTTTGGCATCGGGGCAGGGAGCACAGATACGCAGTATTTT	CASSFGIGAGSTDTQYF
TRBV18	TRBJ2-1	NA	NA	TGTGCCAGCTCACCTTCGGGGACACGGCAGTTCTTC	CASSPSGTRQFF
TRBV28	TRBJ2-5	NA	TRBD2	TGTGCCAGCAGTTTAGGTCGAGCTAGCGGGAGTTTAGAGACCCAGTACTTC	CASSLGRASGSLETQYF
TRBV29-1	TRBJ2-5	NA	NA	TGCAGCGTTGAAGTCGGGGCGCGGGAGACCCAGTACTTC	CSVEVGARETQYF